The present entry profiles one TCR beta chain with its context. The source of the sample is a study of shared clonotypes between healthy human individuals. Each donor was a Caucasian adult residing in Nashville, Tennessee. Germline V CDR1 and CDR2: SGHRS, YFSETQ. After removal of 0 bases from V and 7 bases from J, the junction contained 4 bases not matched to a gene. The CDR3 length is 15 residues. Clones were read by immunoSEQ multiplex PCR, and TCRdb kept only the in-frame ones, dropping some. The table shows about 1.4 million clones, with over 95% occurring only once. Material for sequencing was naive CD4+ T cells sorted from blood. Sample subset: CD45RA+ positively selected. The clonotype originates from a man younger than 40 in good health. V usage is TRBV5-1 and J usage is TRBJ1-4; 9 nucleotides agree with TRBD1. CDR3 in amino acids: CASSLDGTGSEKLFF. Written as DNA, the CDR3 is TGCGCCAGCAGCTTGGATGGGACAGGGAGTGAAAAACTGTTTTTT.